A single sample gave rise to the 9 T cell receptor beta chains below, sequenced in a study of T cell repertoires in cytomegalovirus infection. TCRdb re-derived calls from the reads in MiXCR, one entry per CDR3 protein. The sample yields some 500,000 distinct CDR3 sequences, 30% to 40% seen once. No antigen has been assigned to these receptors. Sequencing was performed on cultured PBMCs, taken from culture after CMV antigen stimulation. The receptors shown here come from a human donor in good health (CMV status not recorded). Some clones in this sample may be carry-over from other donors' samples.

This clonotype turned up a few times. The V call is TRBV7-2, the J call TRBJ2-7; D tentatively reads TRBD1 or TRBD2 (5 bases each). V was clipped by 8 bases and J by 3 bases, with 17 bases between them. This CDR3 is built from 14 residues. Germline CDR1 reads SGHTA; CDR2 reads FQGNSA. For the CDR3, the DNA is TGTGCCAGCTCAGCGACCGGGGCCTTCTACGAGCAGTACGTC. Amino acids: CASSATGAFYEQYV.

The chain is built from TRBV7-8 and TRBJ2-1, with 10 positions matching TRBD2. In germline, CDR1 is SGHVS, CDR2 FQNEAQ. Losses at the gene ends were 4 bases for V and 6 bases for J; bases not matched to a gene: 12. This CDR3 has 17 amino acids. The CDR3 DNA is TGTGCCAGCAGCTCATATTCGGGACTAGCGATTTCCAATGAGCAGTTCTTC. Its protein is CASSSYSGLAISNEQFF. Supplemented by reference TRBV7-8 and TRBJ2-1, the full variable domain reads GAGVSQSPRYKVAKRGQDVALRCDPISGHVSLFWYQQALGQGPEFLTYFQNEAQLDKSGLPSDRFFAERPEGSVSTLKIQRTQQEDSAVYLCASSSYSGLAISNEQFFGPGTRLTVL.

The chain links TRBV7-6 to TRBJ2-7, with TRBD2 matching over 8 bases. This CDR3 has 17 amino acids. V shed 0 bases and J 3 bases; nucleotides not matched to a gene: 10. CDR1 SGHVS and CDR2 FNYEAQ come from the germline V gene. The CDR3 bases are TGTGCCAGCAGCTTAGCGGTAATGGCGGGGGGCCGCTACGAGCAGTACTTC. Amino acids: CASSLAVMAGGRYEQYF.

The genes are TRBV5-1 and TRBJ1-2; perhaps TRBD1 as D (5 bases). The CDR3 sequence is 13 residues long. The germline V gene has CDR1 SGHRS and CDR2 YFSETQ. V lost 4 bases and J 3 bases, leaving 10 bases between the germline ends. The CDR3 nucleotides read TGCGCCAGCAGCGCGGGGGGGGACTATGGCTACACCTTC. Amino acids: CASSAGGDYGYTF. Complete variable domain (other parts from reference TRBV5-1 and TRBJ1-2): KAGVTQTPRYLIKTRGQQVTLSCSPISGHRSVSWYQQTPGQGLQFLFEYFSETQRNKGNFPGRFSGRQFSNSRSEMNVSTLELGDSALYLCASSAGGDYGYTFGSGTRLTVV.

This clonotype was recorded a few times. V gene TRBV11-2 combines with J gene TRBJ1-1, with 7 bases identical to TRBD1. Trimming took 3 bases from V and 11 from J; bases not matched to a gene: 6. The CDR3 runs to 12 residues. Looked up from germline, CDR1 is SGHAT and CDR2 is FQNNGV. The CDR3 here is CASSFTTGRAFF. The CDR3 DNA sequence: TGTGCCAGCAGCTTCACGACAGGGAGGGCTTTCTTT.

This chain connects TRBV7-9 to TRBJ1-4, with a tentative D call TRBD1 (5 bases). V shed 5 bases and J shed 6 bases, with 25 bases lying between them. There are 18 residues in the CDR3. Germline CDR1 and CDR2: SEHNR and FQNEAQ (reference sequence). The CDR3 DNA reads TGTGCCAGCAGCCCCCGGACCGGACGGGGGGTAGAGGATGAAAAACTGTTTTTT. Translated: CASSPRTGRGVEDEKLFF. The variable domain in full, completed from reference TRBV7-9 and TRBJ1-4, reads DTGVSQNPRHKITKRGQNVTFRCDPISEHNRLYWYRQTLGQGPEFLTYFQNEAQLEKSRLLSDRFSAERPKGSFSTLEIQRTEQGDSAMYLCASSPRTGRGVEDEKLFFGSGTQLSVL.

This sequence joins TRBV2 and TRBJ1-1; D is unclear. The CDR3 has 16 residues. V was shortened by 3 bases and J by 0 bases, with 14 bases between the two germline ends. Germline V gene sequence: CDR1 SNHLY, CDR2 FYNNEI. This CDR3 reads CASSDGDLLLNTEAFF. The CDR3 DNA follows: TGTGCCAGCAGTGATGGAGACCTTCTACTGAACACTGAAGCTTTCTTT.

This clonotype turned up a few times. The gene calls are TRBV7-9 and TRBJ1-1; a possible D gene is TRBD1 (5 bases). The germline V gene has CDR1 SEHNR and CDR2 FQNEAQ (reference sequence). CDR3 length: 15 residues. V lost 2 bases, J lost 1 base, and 11 bases lay in between. As DNA, the CDR3 is TGTGCCAGCAGCTTAATGGGGACGGGGAACACTGAAGCTTTCTTT. It yields the protein CASSLMGTGNTEAFF.

The gene calls are TRBV7-2 and TRBJ1-5; D not certain. The CDR3 has 16 residues. The V end lost 1 base, the J end lost 1 base, and 11 bases lay between the germline ends. Germline CDR1 SGHTA, CDR2 FQGNSA. In DNA, the CDR3 is TGTGCCAGCAGCTTAGGGGGAGGGATAAGCAATCAGCCCCAGCATTTT. Encoded protein: CASSLGGGISNQPQHF. The whole variable domain, remainder taken from reference TRBV7-2 and TRBJ1-5, is GAGVSQSPSNKVTEKGKDVELRCDPISGHTALYWYRQSLGQGLEFLIYFQGNSAPDKSGLPSDRFSAERTGGSVSTLTIQRTQQEDSAVYLCASSLGGGISNQPQHFGDGTRLSIL.